The 13 T cell receptor beta chains reported below all come from one sample, sequenced in a study of molecular identifiers for immune sequencing clone quantification. TCRdb independently ran MiXCR on the PCR reads; one entry per CDR3 protein. The table lists about 640,000 distinct CDR3 sequences, approximately 20% of them singletons. Sequenced material: naive CD8+ T cells from blood, with Jurkat cell RNA spiked in. Subset described: FACS-sorted CD8+CD4-CCR7+CD45RA+ naive T cells. The receptor source for this set is a human donor in good health. Some libraries in this study had Jurkat cell RNA spiked in.

With regard to this clonotype: This may stem from a read error, because a much larger clone lies one nucleotide away. This chain uses TRBV20-1 with TRBJ1-6; D is unresolved. The V end lost 3 bases, the J end lost 4 bases, and 13 bases lay between the germline ends. CDR3 length: 15 residues. The germline V gene encodes CDR1 DFQATT and CDR2 SNEGSKA (reference sequence). CDR3 in amino acids: CSASDWTDYNSPLHF. In DNA, the CDR3 is TGCAGTGCTAGCGATTGGACGGATTATAATTCACCCCTCCACTTT.

Many counts were recorded for this clonotype. This chain links TRBV5-1 with TRBJ1-6; TRBD1 matches 7 bases. With 0 bases clipped from V and 0 bases from J, the junction kept 3 bases outside the gene matches. The CDR3 spans 17 residues. Germline assignment: CDR1 SGHRS and CDR2 YFSETQ. DNA for the CDR3: TGCGCCAGCAGCTTGGGACAGGGCTACTCCTATAATTCACCCCTCCACTTT. It encodes CASSLGQGYSYNSPLHF.

With respect to this clonotype: Given a much more abundant clone one base away, this may be a read error. This chain links TRBV4-1 with TRBJ1-1; D gene uncertain. In germline, CDR1 is MGHRA, CDR2 YSYEKL. The CDR3 has 15 amino acids. CDR3 region: CASSPVGRTNAEAFF. In DNA form, the CDR3 reads TGCGCCAGCAGCCCAGTAGGCAGAACGAACGCTGAAGCTTTCTTT.

J is TRBJ1-5 and V is TRBV6-5; no clear D gene. V gave up 2 bases and J gave up 7 bases, with 9 bases separating them. Germline values: CDR1 MNHEY, CDR2 SVGAGI. The CDR3 is 13 residues long. CDR3: CASSYEGVQPQHF. Written as DNA, the CDR3 is TGTGCCAGCAGTTACGAAGGCGTGCAGCCCCAGCATTTT.

The chain has TRBV19 and TRBJ2-2, with D possibly TRBD1 on 7 matching bases. V lost 2 bases and J 1 base, leaving 20 bases between the germline ends. The germline gives CDR1 LNHDA, CDR2 SQIVND (reference sequence). The CDR3 runs 19 residues. In DNA form, the CDR3 reads TGTGCCAGTAGTATAAGGGCCCCCGGAGGGGGCGGGAACACCGGGGAGCTGTTTTTT. It translates to CASSIRAPGGGGNTGELFF.

This clonotype has just a few counts. The genes are TRBV4-1 and TRBJ2-1, with D possibly TRBD2 on 5 matching bases. The CDR3 covers 16 residues. Deletions cut 0 bases from V and 6 bases from J, with 15 bases between. Germline-derived CDR1 and CDR2 are MGHRA and YSYEKL. In nucleotides, the CDR3 is TGCGCCAGCAGCCAAGATAATTCCGGGGTCCCCAATGAGCAGTTCTTC. This codes for CASSQDNSGVPNEQFF.

This clonotype was seen repeatedly, ten times or more. V is TRBV9 and J is TRBJ2-2; TRBD2 agrees at 8 bases. Losses at the gene ends were 3 bases for V and 7 bases for J; bases not matched to a gene: 8. Germline CDR1 and CDR2: SGDLS and YYNGEE. The CDR3 has 15 amino acids. CDR3 protein: CASSAGLGPSGELFF. The CDR3 region has the DNA TGTGCCAGCAGCGCGGGACTAGGCCCAAGCGGGGAGCTGTTTTTT.

The V gene is TRBV27, the J gene TRBJ2-2; D is perhaps TRBD2 (6 bases). Trimming took off 2 bases at V and 5 bases at J, with 18 bases between the two ends. This CDR3 is 17 amino acids long. Germline V gene sequence: CDR1 MNHEY, CDR2 SMNVEV (reference sequence). DNA of the CDR3: TGTGCCAGCAGTTTAAATTCGGAAGGGAGGAAAACCGGGGAGCTGTTTTTT. Residues: CASSLNSEGRKTGELFF.

This clonotype showed up many times. V gene TRBV7-2 combines with J gene TRBJ2-1, with 9 nucleotides matching TRBD2. The junction had 22 bases not matched to a gene; V was cut back by 3 bases and J by 7 bases. The length of the CDR3 is 20 residues. Germline V CDR1 and CDR2: SGHTA, FQGNSA. In DNA, the CDR3 is TGTGCCAGCAGCTTCTCGGTGGTTTCAGGGGGAATTCTAGCGGGAAATGAGCAGTTCTTC. It encodes CASSFSVVSGGILAGNEQFF.

Many counts were recorded for this clonotype. The chain carries TRBV28 and TRBJ2-3; 7 bases are a match to TRBD1. Trimming cost V 3 bases and J 5 bases; bases outside gene matches: 14. The germline gives CDR1 MDHEN, CDR2 SYDVKM. The CDR3 consists of 17 residues. DNA for the CDR3: TGTGCCAGCAGTTTTTACGGGACAGTTACGAAAAAAGATACGCAGTATTTT. Encoded protein: CASSFYGTVTKKDTQYF.

The V call is TRBV20-1, the J call TRBJ2-7; D ambiguous. The V gene's germline CDR1 is DFQATT and CDR2 SNEGSKA (reference sequence). This CDR3 contains 13 residues. V was trimmed by 3 bases and J by 4 bases, leaving 13 bases between them. The CDR3 DNA follows: TGCAGTGCTAGTCGTACAGTCGATTACGAGCAGTACTTC. Its protein is CSASRTVDYEQYF.

This clonotype has ten or more counts. The rearrangement uses TRBV7-2 and TRBJ2-1; D remains unclear. The V and J ends lost 2 bases and 6 bases respectively, with 14 bases between them. The CDR3 sequence is 15 residues long. Germline V lookup: CDR1 SGHTA, CDR2 FQGNSA. The CDR3 sequence is CASSLIPQYFNEQFF. CDR3 in DNA: TGTGCCAGCAGCTTAATCCCCCAGTATTTCAATGAGCAGTTCTTC.

This clonotype showed up just a few times. J is TRBJ2-1 and V is TRBV29-1, with 11 bases identical to TRBD2. Germline V gives CDR1 SQVTM, CDR2 ANQGSEA. Unmatched junction bases numbered 15, after V lost 7 bases and J lost 10 bases. The CDR3 loop spans 15 amino acids. CDR3 loop: CSGLPGASGRKEQFF. The CDR3 DNA reads TGCAGCGGACTCCCGGGGGCTAGCGGGAGGAAGGAGCAGTTCTTC.